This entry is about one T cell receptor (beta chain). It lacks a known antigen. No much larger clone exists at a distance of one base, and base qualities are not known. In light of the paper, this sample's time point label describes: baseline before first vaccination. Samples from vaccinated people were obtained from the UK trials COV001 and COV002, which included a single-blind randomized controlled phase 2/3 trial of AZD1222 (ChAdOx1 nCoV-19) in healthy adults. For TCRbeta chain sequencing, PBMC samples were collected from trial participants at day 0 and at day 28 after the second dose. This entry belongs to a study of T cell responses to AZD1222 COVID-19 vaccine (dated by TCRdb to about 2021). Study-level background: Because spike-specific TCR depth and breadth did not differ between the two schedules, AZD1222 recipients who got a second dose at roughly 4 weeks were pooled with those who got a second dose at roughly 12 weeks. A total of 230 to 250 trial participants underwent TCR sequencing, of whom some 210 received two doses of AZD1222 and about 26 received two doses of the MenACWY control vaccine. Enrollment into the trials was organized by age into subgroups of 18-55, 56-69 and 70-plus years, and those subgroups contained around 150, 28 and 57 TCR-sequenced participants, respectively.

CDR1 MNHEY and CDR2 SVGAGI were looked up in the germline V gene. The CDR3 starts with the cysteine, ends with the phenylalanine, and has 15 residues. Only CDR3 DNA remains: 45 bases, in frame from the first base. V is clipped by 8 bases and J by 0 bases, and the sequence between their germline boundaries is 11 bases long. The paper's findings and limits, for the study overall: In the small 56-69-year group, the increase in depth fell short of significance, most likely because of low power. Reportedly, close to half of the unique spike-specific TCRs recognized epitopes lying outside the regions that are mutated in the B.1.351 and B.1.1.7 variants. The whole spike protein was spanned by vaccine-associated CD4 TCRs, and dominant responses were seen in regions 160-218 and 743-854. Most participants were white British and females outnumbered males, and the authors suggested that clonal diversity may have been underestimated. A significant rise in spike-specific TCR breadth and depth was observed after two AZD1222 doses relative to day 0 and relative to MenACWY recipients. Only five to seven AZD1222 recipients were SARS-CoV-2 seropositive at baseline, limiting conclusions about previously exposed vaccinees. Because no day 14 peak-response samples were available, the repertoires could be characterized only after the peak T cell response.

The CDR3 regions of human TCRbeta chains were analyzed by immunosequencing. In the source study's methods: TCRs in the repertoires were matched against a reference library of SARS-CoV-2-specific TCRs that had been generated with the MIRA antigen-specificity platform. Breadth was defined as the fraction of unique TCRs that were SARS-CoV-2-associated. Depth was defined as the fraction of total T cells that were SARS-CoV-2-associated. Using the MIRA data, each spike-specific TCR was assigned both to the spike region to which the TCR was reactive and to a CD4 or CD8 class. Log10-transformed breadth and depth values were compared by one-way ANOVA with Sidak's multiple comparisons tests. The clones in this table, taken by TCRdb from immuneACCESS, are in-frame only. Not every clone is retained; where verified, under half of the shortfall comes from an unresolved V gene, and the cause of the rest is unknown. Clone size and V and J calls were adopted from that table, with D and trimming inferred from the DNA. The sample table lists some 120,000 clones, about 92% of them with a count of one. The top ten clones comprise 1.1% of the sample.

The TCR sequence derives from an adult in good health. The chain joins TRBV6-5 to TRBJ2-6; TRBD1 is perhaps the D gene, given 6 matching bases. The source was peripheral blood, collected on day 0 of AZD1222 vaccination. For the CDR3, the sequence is CASDRSLSGANVLTF. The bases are TGTGCCAGCGACAGGAGTCTCTCTGGGGCCAACGTCCTGACTTTC.